The 22 T cell receptor beta chains given below trace back to one sample, sequenced in a study of cytomegalovirus exposure and HLA in healthy donors. PCR primers comprised 60 Vbeta and 13 Jbeta primers. The table came from immunoSEQ multiplex PCR; TCRdb's copy has only in-frame clones and leaves some out. This table has more than 150,000 clones, roughly three quarters appearing once. The source material was PBMCs. The receptors were sampled from a woman in her thirties in good health and CMV-seropositive.

V gene TRBV18 combines with J gene TRBJ1-2; D is perhaps TRBD1 (6 bases). Germline CDR1 and CDR2: KGHSH and LQKENI. Trimming took off 5 bases at V and 1 base at J, with 26 bases between the two ends. This CDR3 region has 19 residues. This CDR3 is CASSSQDPSGTHFNYGYTF. CDR3 in DNA: TGTGCCAGCTCATCCCAGGACCCTTCGGGGACACACTTTAACTATGGCTACACCTTC.

This clone turned up a few times. The rearrangement joins TRBV7-8 to TRBJ2-3; D gene ambiguous. With 3 bases removed from V and 0 bases from J, the gap between germline ends came to 7 bases. The germline gives CDR1 SGHVS, CDR2 FQNEAQ. The CDR3 extends over 14 amino acids. Written as DNA, the CDR3 is TGTGCCAGCAGCTTGACTCTGAGCACAGATACGCAGTATTTT. Translation gives CASSLTLSTDTQYF.

This clone came up once. An end of the junction does not agree with germline; a read error may underlie this. The chain has TRBV7-9 and TRBJ2-2; 8 nucleotides agree with TRBD1. Germline-derived CDR1 and CDR2 are SEHNR and FQNEAQ (reference sequence). The CDR3 totals 16 residues. This CDR3 is CSSSLAGTGNTGELFF. The CDR3 DNA follows: TGTTCCAGCAGCTTAGCAGGGACAGGGAACACCGGGGAGCTGTTTTTT.

The J gene is TRBJ2-1, the V gene TRBV4-3; the match to TRBD2 covers 10 bases. Germline CDR1 LGHNA, CDR2 YSLEER. V shed 0 bases and J 10 bases; nucleotides not matched to a gene: 9. The CDR3 runs to 16 residues. The CDR3 DNA reads as TGCGCCAGCAGCCAAGATCTAGCGGGGGCCCCAAGGGAGCAGTTCTTC. This translates into CASSQDLAGAPREQFF.

V is TRBV7-8 and J is TRBJ1-4; 7 nucleotides agree with TRBD1. This CDR3 spans 17 amino acids. Germline CDR1 SGHVS, CDR2 FQNEAQ. Losses at the gene ends were 5 bases for V and 6 bases for J; bases not matched to a gene: 15. The CDR3, as DNA: TGTGCCAGCAGCCCCGCCCCCCCCGGGACAGATTATGAAAAACTGTTTTTT. The encoded protein is CASSPAPPGTDYEKLFF. Together with reference TRBV7-8 and TRBJ1-4, the CDR3 gives the full variable domain: GAGVSQSPRYKVAKRGQDVALRCDPISGHVSLFWYQQALGQGPEFLTYFQNEAQLDKSGLPSDRFFAERPEGSVSTLKIQRTQQEDSAVYLCASSPAPPGTDYEKLFFGSGTQLSVL.

The CDR3 loop is CASSSRVQNIQYF. CDR3 nucleotide sequence: TGTGCCAGCAGCTCCCGGGTCCAAAACATTCAGTACTTC. The chain combines TRBV7-2 with TRBJ2-4; D is uncertain. The V and J ends lost 4 bases and 5 bases respectively, with 9 bases between them. The CDR3 length is 13 residues. Germline CDR1 SGHTA, CDR2 FQGNSA.

As regards this clone: A read error may produce the germline difference seen at one junction end. The J gene is TRBJ2-3, the V gene TRBV18; 10 positions agree with TRBD2. Germline V gives CDR1 KGHSH, CDR2 LQKENI. The CDR3 is 14 residues long. The CDR3 sequence: CASSLLATTSGPIF. Here the CDR3 DNA reads TGTGCCAGCTCACTATTAGCGACGACTAGCGGGCCGATATTT.

This rearrangement joins TRBV18 to TRBJ2-5; 8 bases fit TRBD2. The length of the CDR3 is 15 residues. In germline, CDR1 is KGHSH, CDR2 LQKENI. J was trimmed by 0 bases and V by 8 bases; bases with no gene match: 8. CDR3 nucleotides: TGTGCCAGCGGATGGTCTAGCGGGTACCAAGAGACCCAGTACTTC. The encoded protein is CASGWSSGYQETQYF.

The rearrangement uses TRBV11-2 and TRBJ2-2; TRBD2 agrees at 11 bases. J lost 6 bases, V lost 6 bases, and 6 bases had no gene match. From germline, CDR1 is SGHAT and CDR2 FQNNGV. This CDR3 contains 15 residues. Here the CDR3 DNA reads TGTGCCAGCAGTTTTAGCGGGGGGGCCCCCGGGGAGCTGTTTTTT. It is translated as CASSFSGGAPGELFF. Based on the CDR3 plus reference TRBV11-2 and TRBJ2-2, the full variable domain is EAGVAQSPRYKIIEKRQSVAFWCNPISGHATLYWYQQILGQGPKLLIQFQNNGVVDDSQLPKDRFSAERLKGVDSTLKIQPAKLEDSAVYLCASSFSGGAPGELFFGEGSRLTVL.

This clone was picked up one time. The chain has TRBV7-2 and TRBJ2-5; TRBD2 matches at 10 bases. Germline loops: CDR1 SGHTA, CDR2 FQGNSA. The V and J ends lost 5 bases and 5 bases, in that order; junction bases with no gene match: 5. The CDR3 has 14 amino acids. As DNA, the CDR3 is TGTGCCAGCAGCCCTATTAGCGGGGGGGAGACCCAGTACTTC. Its protein product is CASSPISGGETQYF.

A few counts support this clone. This sequence joins TRBV5-4 and TRBJ2-2; 11 bases align to TRBD1. The germline CDR1 and CDR2 sequences are SGHNT and YYREEE (reference sequence). The CDR3 covers 15 residues. The ends lost 4 bases at V and 6 bases at J; junction bases unmatched: 5. The DNA for the CDR3 is TGTGCCAGCAGCCTGGGGACAGGGGGTTCCGGGGAGCTGTTTTTT. This encodes CASSLGTGGSGELFF.

The V gene is TRBV2, the J gene TRBJ1-1; 8 bases fit TRBD1. J lost 3 bases, V lost 5 bases, and 2 bases had no gene match. Per germline, CDR1 SNHLY and CDR2 FYNNEI. The CDR3 has 13 amino acids. CDR3 DNA: TGTGCCAGCAGTCAGGACAGGGACACTGAAGCTTTCTTT. This sequence encodes CASSQDRDTEAFF.

The rearrangement uses TRBV28 and TRBJ2-2; 14 bases align to TRBD2. The CDR3 spans 20 residues. CDR1 is MDHEN, CDR2 SYDVKM, per germline. V lost 6 bases and J lost 5; bases outside the gene matches: 17. The CDR3 sequence: CASRLLSGLAGGGSTGELFF. In DNA, the CDR3 is TGTGCCAGCAGGCTACTTTCCGGACTAGCGGGGGGAGGTAGTACCGGGGAGCTGTTTTTT.

J is TRBJ2-7 and V is TRBV10-3; 7 bases are a match to TRBD2. V lost 6 bases, J lost 3 bases, and 8 bases stayed unmatched. Germline V CDR1 and CDR2: ENHRY, SYGVKD. The length of the CDR3 is 14 residues. CDR3 coding DNA: TGTGCCATCAGGGGAGGGACTGGGGACTACGAGCAGTACTTC. It encodes CAIRGGTGDYEQYF.

The chain links TRBV28 to TRBJ2-1; D not resolved. V was shortened by 5 bases and J by 7 bases, with 6 bases between the two germline ends. Germline CDR1 MDHEN, CDR2 SYDVKM. There are 11 residues in the CDR3. Here the CDR3 reads CASSVRNEQFF. The CDR3 DNA sequence: TGTGCCAGCAGTGTCAGGAATGAGCAGTTCTTC. The entire variable domain, with the rest obtained from reference TRBV28 and TRBJ2-1, is as follows: DVKVTQSSRYLVKRTGEKVFLECVQDMDHENMFWYRQDPGLGLRLIYFSYDVKMKEKGDIPEGYSVSREKKERFSLILESASTNQTSMYLCASSVRNEQFFGPGTRLTVL.

The genes are TRBV19 and TRBJ2-2; 7 nucleotides match TRBD1. Germline V gene data show CDR1 as LNHDA and CDR2 as SQIVND (reference sequence). The CDR3 spans 15 residues. With 3 bases clipped from V and 4 bases from J, the junction kept 5 bases outside the gene matches. In DNA form, the CDR3 reads TGTGCCAGTAGTATTGAGGGGGCCGGCACCGGGGAGCTGTTTTTT. Translated: CASSIEGAGTGELFF.

The chain has TRBV6-6 and TRBJ2-1; 8 bases are a match to TRBD2. The CDR3 sequence is 15 residues long. CDR1 and CDR2 (germline): MNHNY, SVGAGI (reference sequence). V lost 7 bases and J lost 3; bases outside the gene matches: 8. Here the CDR3 DNA reads TGTGCCAGCATCCGCTCGGGACTAGTCTACAATGAGCAGTTCTTC. Translated: CASIRSGLVYNEQFF.

Only one count was recorded for this clone. V is TRBV5-1 and J is TRBJ2-5, with D uncertain. Trimming removed 4 bases at V and 5 bases at J, with 15 bases between. Germline values: CDR1 SGHRS, CDR2 YFSETQ. The CDR3 extends over 14 amino acids. Here the CDR3 DNA reads TGCGCCAGCAGCCAACCCGGCATCGGGGAGACCCAGTACTTC. As protein: CASSQPGIGETQYF.

The V call is TRBV7-8, the J call TRBJ2-3, with a weak D call TRBD2 (6 bases). The V end was cut by 4 bases, the J end by 2 bases, with 13 bases between. There are 15 residues in the CDR3. Germline CDR1 is SGHVS and CDR2 is FQNEAQ. DNA for the CDR3: TGTGCCAGCAGCTCAGGTAGCGGTGACACAGATACGCAGTATTTT. It is translated as CASSSGSGDTDTQYF.

V and J are TRBV5-6 and TRBJ1-4, with D perhaps matching TRBD1 (5 bases). V gave up 4 bases and J gave up 8 bases, with 18 bases separating them. Germline loops: CDR1 SGHDT, CDR2 YYEEEE. This CDR3 has 15 amino acids. DNA of the CDR3: TGTGCCAGCAGCCCCGACGGGGGAGGAAAGGAAAAACTGTTTTTT. Translation gives CASSPDGGGKEKLFF.

CDR3 residues: CASSFWGGYGYTF. Here the CDR3 DNA reads TGTGCCAGCAGCTTTTGGGGGGGCTATGGCTACACCTTC. The chain combines TRBV5-5 with TRBJ1-2, with D possibly TRBD1 on 5 matching bases. V was clipped by 2 bases and J by 4 bases, with 9 bases between them. This CDR3 spans 13 amino acids. From germline, CDR1 is SGHKS and CDR2 YYEKEE (reference sequence).

This chain uses TRBV18 with TRBJ2-7; D gene ambiguous. The CDR3 totals 12 residues. The germline V gene has CDR1 KGHSH and CDR2 LQKENI. V was pared by 4 bases and J by 6 bases, with 10 bases between. The CDR3 nucleotides read TGTGCCAGCTCACTTCTCTACGGCGAGCAGTACTTC. Its protein is CASSLLYGEQYF.